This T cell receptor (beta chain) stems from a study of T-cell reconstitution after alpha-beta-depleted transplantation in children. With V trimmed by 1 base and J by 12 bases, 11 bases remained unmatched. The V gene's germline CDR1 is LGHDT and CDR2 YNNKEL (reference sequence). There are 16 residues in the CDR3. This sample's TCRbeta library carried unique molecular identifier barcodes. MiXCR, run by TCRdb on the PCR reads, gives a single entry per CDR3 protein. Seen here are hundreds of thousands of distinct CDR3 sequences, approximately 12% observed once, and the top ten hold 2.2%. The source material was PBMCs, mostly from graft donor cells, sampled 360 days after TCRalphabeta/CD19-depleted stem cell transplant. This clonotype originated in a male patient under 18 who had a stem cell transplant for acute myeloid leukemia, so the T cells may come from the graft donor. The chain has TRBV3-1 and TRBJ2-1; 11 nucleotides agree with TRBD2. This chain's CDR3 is CASSQVLPSGRTRQFF. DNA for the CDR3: TGTGCCAGCAGCCAAGTACTTCCTAGCGGGAGGACCAGGCAGTTCTTC.